A single T cell receptor (beta chain) is shown here with its context. Its antigen remains unidentified. The sample comes from a study of tumor-infiltrating lymphocytes in primary liver carcinoma. Study outcomes and limitations: With p = 0.039, the top-250-clone fraction in tumors significantly exceeded that in blood. Bulk unsorted sampling precluded comparing CD4+ and CD8+ repertoires.

The CDR3 has 16 amino acids. Germline V gene sequence: CDR1 SGHDT, CDR2 YYEEEE. V lost 0 bases to trimming and J lost 10 bases; unmatched junction nucleotides: 5. Reverse transcription of approximately 500 ng total RNA with a constant-region primer produced TCR beta cDNA. Library construction for TCR beta comprised three nested multiplex PCR rounds performed with slightly modified ARM-PCR. Amplification in the first two PCR rounds was performed using TRBV1-TRBV30 forward primers and a C-beta reverse primer for 10 cycles each. TCRdb re-analysed the multiplex PCR reads in MiXCR, keeping a single row per CDR3 protein. The sample records 150,000 to 200,000 distinct CDR3 sequences, almost 65% being singletons. Blood RNA originated from unsorted whole blood, with germline DNA additionally extracted.

The sample comprised peripheral blood. The sequence came from a woman aged 55-75 years with primary liver carcinoma and hepatitis B virus infection. The chain combines TRBV5-6 with TRBJ2-1; 15 positions match TRBD2. The CDR3 protein is CASSLAPGLAGGEQFF. The DNA of the CDR3 is TGTGCCAGCAGCTTGGCCCCGGGACTAGCGGGAGGCGAGCAGTTCTTC.